This TCR beta chain emerged from a study of regulatory T cells in long-lasting Graves disease. Time point noted: newly diagnosed GD, antithyroid drugs for less than 3 months. Extracted PBMC RNA gave rise to the TCR library. Arm-PCR with iRepertoire HTBI primers amplified the CDR3 regions for these TCR beta libraries. Per the original methods: Spanning all samples, the identified segments comprised some 60 TRBV and approximately 15 TRBJ. TCRdb reanalysed the multiplex PCR reads using MiXCR and keeps one entry per CDR3 protein. TCRdb's processing, not the authors' own work, is the source of the V and J calls. The data show a few hundred thousand distinct CDR3 sequences, around 20% seen once. In this sample, this clonotype turned up many times. The CDR3 runs 13 residues. In germline, CDR1 is SNHLY, CDR2 FYNNEI. The V end lost 8 bases, the J end lost 0 bases, and 11 bases lay between the germline ends.

J is TRBJ2-7 and V is TRBV2; D ambiguous. The sequencing used peripheral blood mononuclear cells (PBMCs), collected at new diagnosis, from a patient treated with antithyroid drugs. This receptor was identified in a female donor with Graves disease. The CDR3 protein is CASLRSLSYEQYF. The CDR3 DNA is TGTGCCAGCTTAAGGTCCCTCTCCTACGAGCAGTACTTC.